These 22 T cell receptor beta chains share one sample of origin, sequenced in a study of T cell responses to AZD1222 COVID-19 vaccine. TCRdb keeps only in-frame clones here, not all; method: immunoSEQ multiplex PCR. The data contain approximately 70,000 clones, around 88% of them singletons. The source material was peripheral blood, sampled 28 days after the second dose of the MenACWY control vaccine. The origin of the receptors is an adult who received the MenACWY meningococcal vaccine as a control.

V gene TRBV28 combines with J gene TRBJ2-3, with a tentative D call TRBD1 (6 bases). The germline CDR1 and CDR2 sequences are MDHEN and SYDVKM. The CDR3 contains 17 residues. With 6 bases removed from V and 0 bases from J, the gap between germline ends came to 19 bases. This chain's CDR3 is CASSRTTGISSTDTQYF. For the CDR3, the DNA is TGTGCCAGCAGCCGAACCACAGGGATTTCTAGCACAGATACGCAGTATTTT.

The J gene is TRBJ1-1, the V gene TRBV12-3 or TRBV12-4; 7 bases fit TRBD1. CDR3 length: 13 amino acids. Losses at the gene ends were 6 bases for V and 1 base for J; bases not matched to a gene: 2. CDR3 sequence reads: CASRGDRNTEAFF. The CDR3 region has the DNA TGTGCCAGCAGGGGGGACAGGAACACTGAAGCTTTCTTT.

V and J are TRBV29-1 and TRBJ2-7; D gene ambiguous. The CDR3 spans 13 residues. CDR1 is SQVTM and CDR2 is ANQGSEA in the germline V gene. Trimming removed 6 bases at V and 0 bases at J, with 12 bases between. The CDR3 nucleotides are TGCAGCGTAAAAGCAGGAAGCTCCTACGAGCAGTACTTC. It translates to CSVKAGSSYEQYF.

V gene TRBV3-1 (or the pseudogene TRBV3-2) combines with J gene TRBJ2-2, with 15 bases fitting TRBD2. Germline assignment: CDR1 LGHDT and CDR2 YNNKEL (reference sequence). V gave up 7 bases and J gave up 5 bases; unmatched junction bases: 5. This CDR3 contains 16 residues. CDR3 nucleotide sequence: TGTGCCAGCACCCGGGGGACTAGCGGGGGGACCGGGGAGCTGTTTTTT. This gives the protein CASTRGTSGGTGELFF.

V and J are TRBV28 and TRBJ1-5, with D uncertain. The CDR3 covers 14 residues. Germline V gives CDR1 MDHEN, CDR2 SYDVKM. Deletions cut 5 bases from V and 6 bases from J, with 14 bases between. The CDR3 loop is CASSHEAIGQPQHF. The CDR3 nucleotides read TGTGCCAGCAGTCATGAGGCCATTGGTCAGCCCCAGCATTTT.

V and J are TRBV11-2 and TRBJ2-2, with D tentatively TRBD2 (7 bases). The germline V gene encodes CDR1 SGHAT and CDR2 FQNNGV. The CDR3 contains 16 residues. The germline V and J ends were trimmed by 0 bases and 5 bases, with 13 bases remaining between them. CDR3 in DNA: TGTGCCAGCAGCTTAGACCGAGGGGGGGCAACCGGGGAGCTGTTTTTT. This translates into CASSLDRGGATGELFF.

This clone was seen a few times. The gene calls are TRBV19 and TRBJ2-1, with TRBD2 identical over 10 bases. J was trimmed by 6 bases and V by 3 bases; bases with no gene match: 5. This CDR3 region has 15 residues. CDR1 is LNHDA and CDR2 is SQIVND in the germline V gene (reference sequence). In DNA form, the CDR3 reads TGTGCCAGTAGTATCGGACTAGCGGCTGCCAATGAGCAGTTCTTC. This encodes CASSIGLAAANEQFF.

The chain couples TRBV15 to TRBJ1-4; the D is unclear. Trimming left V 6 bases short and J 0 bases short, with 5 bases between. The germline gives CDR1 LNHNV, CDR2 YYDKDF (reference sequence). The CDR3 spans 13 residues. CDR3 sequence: CATRQATNEKLFF. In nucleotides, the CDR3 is TGTGCCACCAGGCAAGCAACTAATGAAAAACTGTTTTTT.

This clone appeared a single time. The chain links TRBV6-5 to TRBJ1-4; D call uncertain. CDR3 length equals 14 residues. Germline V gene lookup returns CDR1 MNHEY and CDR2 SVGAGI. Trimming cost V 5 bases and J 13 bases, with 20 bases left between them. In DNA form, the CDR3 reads TGTGCCAGCAGTCAGGACCTAGCTTTGGTTCGACTGTTTTTT. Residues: CASSQDLALVRLFF.

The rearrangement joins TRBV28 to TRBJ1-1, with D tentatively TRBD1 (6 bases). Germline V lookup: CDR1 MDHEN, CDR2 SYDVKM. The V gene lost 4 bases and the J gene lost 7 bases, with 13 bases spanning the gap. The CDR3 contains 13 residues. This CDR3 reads CASSSHTGFEAFF. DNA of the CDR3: TGTGCCAGCAGTTCACATACAGGGTTTGAAGCTTTCTTT.

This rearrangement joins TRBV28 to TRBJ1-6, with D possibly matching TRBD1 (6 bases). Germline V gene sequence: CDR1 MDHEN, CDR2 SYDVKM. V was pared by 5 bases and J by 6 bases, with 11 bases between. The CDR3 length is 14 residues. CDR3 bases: TGTGCCAGCAGTGGGGGACAAACTAATTCACCCCTCCACTTT. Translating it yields CASSGGQTNSPLHF.

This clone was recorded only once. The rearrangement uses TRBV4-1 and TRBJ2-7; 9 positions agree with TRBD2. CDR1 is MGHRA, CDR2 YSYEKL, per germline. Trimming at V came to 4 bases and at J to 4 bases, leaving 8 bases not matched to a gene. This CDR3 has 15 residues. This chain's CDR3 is CASSRGGSGGYEQYF. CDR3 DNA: TGCGCCAGCAGCCGTGGGGGTAGCGGGGGTTACGAGCAGTACTTC.

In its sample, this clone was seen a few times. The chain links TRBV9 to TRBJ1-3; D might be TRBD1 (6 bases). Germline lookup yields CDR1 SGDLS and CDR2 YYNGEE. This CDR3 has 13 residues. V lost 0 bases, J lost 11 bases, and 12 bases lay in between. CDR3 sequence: CASSVEGGGSIYF. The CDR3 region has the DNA TGTGCCAGCAGCGTAGAGGGGGGCGGTTCCATATATTTT.

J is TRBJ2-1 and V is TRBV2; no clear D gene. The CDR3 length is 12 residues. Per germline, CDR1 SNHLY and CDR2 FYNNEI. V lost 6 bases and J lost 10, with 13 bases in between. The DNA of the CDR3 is TGTGCCAGCAGGAAGGTAGGAGAAGAGCAGTTCTTC. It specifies CASRKVGEEQFF.

The CDR3 protein is CASSVGTGSSGNTIYF. The CDR3 nucleotides are TGTGCCAGCAGCGTAGGGACAGGCTCCTCTGGAAACACCATATATTTT. The chain combines TRBV9 with TRBJ1-3, with TRBD1 matching over 7 bases. Germline V gene lookup returns CDR1 SGDLS and CDR2 YYNGEE. The CDR3 has 16 amino acids. Trimming cost V 0 bases and J 0 bases; bases outside gene matches: 3.

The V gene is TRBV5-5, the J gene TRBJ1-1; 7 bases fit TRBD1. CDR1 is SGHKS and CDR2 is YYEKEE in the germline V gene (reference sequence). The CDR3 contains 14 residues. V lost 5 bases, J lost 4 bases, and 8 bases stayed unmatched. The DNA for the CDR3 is TGTGCCAGCAGGGGGCAGGGGGAGCGCACTGAAGCTTTCTTT. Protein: CASRGQGERTEAFF.

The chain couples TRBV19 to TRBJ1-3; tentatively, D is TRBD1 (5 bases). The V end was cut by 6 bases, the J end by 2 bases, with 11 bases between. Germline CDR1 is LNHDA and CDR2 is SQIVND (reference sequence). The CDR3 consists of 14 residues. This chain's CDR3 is CASRTGRPGNTIYF. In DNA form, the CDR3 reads TGTGCCAGTAGGACGGGGCGGCCTGGAAACACCATATATTTT.

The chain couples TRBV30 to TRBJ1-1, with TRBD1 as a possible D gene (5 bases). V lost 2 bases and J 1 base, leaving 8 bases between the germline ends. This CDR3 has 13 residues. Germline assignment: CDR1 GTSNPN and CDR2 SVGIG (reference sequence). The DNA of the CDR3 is TGTGCCTGGAGTAGGCAGGGGAACACTGAAGCTTTCTTT. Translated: CAWSRQGNTEAFF.

CDR3 amino acids: CSASRLAGLTDTQYF. The DNA for the CDR3 is TGCAGTGCTAGTCGCCTAGCGGGGCTAACAGATACGCAGTATTTT. This chain joins TRBV20-1 and TRBJ2-3; TRBD2 matches 9 bases. CDR1 and CDR2 from the germline V gene are DFQATT and SNEGSKA (reference sequence). CDR3 size: 15 residues. V lost 3 bases and J lost 3; bases outside the gene matches: 7.

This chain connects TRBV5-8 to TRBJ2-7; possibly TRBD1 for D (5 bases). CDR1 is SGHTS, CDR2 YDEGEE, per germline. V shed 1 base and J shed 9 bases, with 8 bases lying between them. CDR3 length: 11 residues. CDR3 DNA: TGTGCCAGCAGCTTGATTCAGGGGCAGTACTTC. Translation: CASSLIQGQYF.

The chain's CDR3 is CATSRDWRLAGGGDTQYF. In nucleotides, the CDR3 is TGTGCCACCAGCAGAGATTGGAGACTAGCGGGGGGAGGAGATACGCAGTATTTT. The rearrangement uses TRBV15 and TRBJ2-3; 13 positions agree with TRBD2. The CDR3 runs 18 residues. Germline CDR1 LNHNV, CDR2 YYDKDF (reference sequence). V shed 0 bases, J shed 5 bases, and the junction held 8 bases outside the gene matches.

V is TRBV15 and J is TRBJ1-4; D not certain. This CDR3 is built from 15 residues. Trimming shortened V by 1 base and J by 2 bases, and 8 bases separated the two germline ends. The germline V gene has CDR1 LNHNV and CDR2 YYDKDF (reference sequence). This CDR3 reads CATSRVVGTNEKLFF. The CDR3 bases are TGTGCCACCAGCAGAGTGGTCGGGACTAATGAAAAACTGTTTTTT.